Below, one T cell receptor beta chain is given with its context. Its antigen remains unknown. This sample was included in a study of identical twins. The CDR3 runs to 13 residues. V was pared by 4 bases and J by 9 bases, with 5 bases of the junction left unmatched. Germline loops: CDR1 SGHVS, CDR2 FQNEAQ. Template switching supplied a universal primer site; unique molecular identifiers were carried on the cDNA. TCRdb called the 5' RACE reads again in MiXCR, with one record for every CDR3 protein. Seen here are under 250,000 distinct CDR3 sequences, roughly a tenth observed once, and the top ten hold 5% to 6%. Regarding the study as a whole: Whereas memory repertoires showed no such difference, abundant cord blood beta clonotypes carried fewer insertions.

The receptor was derived from a young woman in good health. The sequenced material came from memory (CD45RO+) T cells sorted from blood. V and J are TRBV7-8 and TRBJ2-2, with 7 bases lining up with TRBD2. As DNA, the CDR3 is TGTGCCAGCAGCTCGACTAGCCAGTGGGAGCTGTTTTTT. Amino acid sequence: CASSSTSQWELFF.